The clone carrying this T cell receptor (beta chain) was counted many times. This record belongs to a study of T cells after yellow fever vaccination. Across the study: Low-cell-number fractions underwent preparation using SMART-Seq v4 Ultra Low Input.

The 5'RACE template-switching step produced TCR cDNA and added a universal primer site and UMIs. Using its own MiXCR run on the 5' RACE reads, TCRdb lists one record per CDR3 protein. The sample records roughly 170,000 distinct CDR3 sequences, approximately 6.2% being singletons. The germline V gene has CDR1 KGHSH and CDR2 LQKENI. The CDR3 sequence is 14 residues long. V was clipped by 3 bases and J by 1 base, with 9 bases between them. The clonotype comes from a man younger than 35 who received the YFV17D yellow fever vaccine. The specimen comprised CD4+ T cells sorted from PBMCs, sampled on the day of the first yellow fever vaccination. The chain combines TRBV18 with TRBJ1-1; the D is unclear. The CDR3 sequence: CASSPGGANTEAFF. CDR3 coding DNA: TGTGCCAGCTCACCGGGCGGAGCGAACACTGAAGCTTTCTTT.